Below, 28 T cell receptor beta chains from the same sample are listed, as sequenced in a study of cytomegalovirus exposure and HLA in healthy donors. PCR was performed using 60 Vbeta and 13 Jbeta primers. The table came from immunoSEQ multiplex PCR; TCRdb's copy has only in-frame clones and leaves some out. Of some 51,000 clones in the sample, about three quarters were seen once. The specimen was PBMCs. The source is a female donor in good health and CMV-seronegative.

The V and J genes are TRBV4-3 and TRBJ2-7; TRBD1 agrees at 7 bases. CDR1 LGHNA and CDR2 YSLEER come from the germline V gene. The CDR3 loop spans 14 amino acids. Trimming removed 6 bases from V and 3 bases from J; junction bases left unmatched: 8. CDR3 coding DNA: TGCGCCAGCAGTCCCGGCGGACAGGTCTACGAGCAGTACTTC. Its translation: CASSPGGQVYEQYF.

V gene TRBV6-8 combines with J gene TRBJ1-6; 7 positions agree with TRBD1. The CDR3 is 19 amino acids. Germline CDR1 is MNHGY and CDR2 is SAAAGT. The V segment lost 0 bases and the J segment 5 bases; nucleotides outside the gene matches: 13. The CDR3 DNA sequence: TGTGCCAGCAGTTACTCGAAAAGCGTTGCGGGACAGAATAATTCACCCCTCCACTTT. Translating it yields CASSYSKSVAGQNNSPLHF.

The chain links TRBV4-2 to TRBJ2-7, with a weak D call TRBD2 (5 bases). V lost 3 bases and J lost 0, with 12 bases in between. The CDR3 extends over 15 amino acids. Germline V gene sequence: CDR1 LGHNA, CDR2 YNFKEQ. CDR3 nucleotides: TGTGCCAGCAGCCAGCCTTTGGGGAGCTCCTACGAGCAGTACTTC. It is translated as CASSQPLGSSYEQYF.

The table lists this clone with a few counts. The CDR3 bases are TGTGCCAGCAGCTCGACAGAGTACAATGAGCAGTTCTTC. This translates into CASSSTEYNEQFF. This chain connects TRBV5-8 to TRBJ2-1; possible D gene TRBD1, 5 bases. The CDR3 is made up of 13 amino acids. V shed 3 bases and J shed 4 bases, with 8 bases lying between them. CDR1 and CDR2 (germline): SGHTS, YDEGEE.

This CDR3 is CASSPDSHSNQPQHF. The CDR3 nucleotides read TGTGCCAGCAGCCCAGACAGCCATAGCAATCAGCCCCAGCATTTT. The chain combines TRBV9 with TRBJ1-5; TRBD1 might be the D (5 bases). The CDR3 is made up of 15 amino acids. V was clipped by 4 bases and J by 0 bases, with 11 bases between them. CDR1 is SGDLS, CDR2 YYNGEE, per germline.

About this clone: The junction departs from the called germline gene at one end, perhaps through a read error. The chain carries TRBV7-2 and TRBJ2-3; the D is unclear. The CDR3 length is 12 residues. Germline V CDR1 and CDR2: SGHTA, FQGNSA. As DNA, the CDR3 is TGTGCCAGCACCTTAAACGCGGATACGCAGTATTTT. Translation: CASTLNADTQYF.

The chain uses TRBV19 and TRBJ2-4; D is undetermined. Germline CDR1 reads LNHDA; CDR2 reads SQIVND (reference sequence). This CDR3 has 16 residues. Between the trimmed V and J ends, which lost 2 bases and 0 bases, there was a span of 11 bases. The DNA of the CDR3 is TGTGCCAGTAGTATAACCCCGGGTTTAGCCAAAAACATTCAGTACTTC. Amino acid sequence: CASSITPGLAKNIQYF.

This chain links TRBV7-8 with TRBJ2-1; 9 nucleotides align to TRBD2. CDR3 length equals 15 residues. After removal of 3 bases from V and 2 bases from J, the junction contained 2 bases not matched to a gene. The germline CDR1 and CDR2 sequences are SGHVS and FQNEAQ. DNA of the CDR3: TGTGCCAGCAGCTTGGGGACTAGCCCCTACAATGAGCAGTTCTTC. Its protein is CASSLGTSPYNEQFF.

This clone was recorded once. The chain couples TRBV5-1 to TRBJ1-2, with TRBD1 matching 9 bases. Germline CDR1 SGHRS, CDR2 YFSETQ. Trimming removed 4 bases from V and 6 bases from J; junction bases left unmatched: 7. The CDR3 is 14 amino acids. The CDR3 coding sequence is TGCGCCAGCAGCCCGGGACAGGGAGGAGATGGCTACACCTTC. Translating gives CASSPGQGGDGYTF.

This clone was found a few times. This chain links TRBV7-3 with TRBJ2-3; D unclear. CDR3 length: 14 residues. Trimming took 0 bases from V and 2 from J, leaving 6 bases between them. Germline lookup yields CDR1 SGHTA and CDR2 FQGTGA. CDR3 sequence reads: CASSLTPVTDTQYF. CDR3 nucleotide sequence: TGTGCCAGCAGCTTAACGCCGGTCACAGATACGCAGTATTTT.

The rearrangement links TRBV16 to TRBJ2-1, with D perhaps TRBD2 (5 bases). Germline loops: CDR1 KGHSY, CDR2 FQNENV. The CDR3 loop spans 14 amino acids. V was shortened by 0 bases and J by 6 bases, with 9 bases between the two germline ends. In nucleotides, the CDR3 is TGTGCCAGCAGCCAATCCACCGGGGTCAATGAGCAGTTCTTC. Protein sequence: CASSQSTGVNEQFF.

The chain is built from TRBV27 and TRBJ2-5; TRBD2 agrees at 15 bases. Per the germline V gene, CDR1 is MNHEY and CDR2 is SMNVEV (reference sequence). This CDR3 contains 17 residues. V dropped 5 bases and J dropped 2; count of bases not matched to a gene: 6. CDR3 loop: CASSPYGLAGGQETQYF. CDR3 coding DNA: TGTGCCAGCAGTCCGTATGGACTAGCGGGAGGGCAAGAGACCCAGTACTTC.

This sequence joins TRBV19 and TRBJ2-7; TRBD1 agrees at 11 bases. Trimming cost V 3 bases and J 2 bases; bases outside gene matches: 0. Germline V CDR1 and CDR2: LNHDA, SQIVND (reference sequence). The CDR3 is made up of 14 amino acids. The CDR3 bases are TGTGCCAGTAGTATGGGACAGGGGGCCTACGAGCAGTACTTC. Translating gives CASSMGQGAYEQYF.

The CDR3 loop is CASSEIKWTGGWSETQYF. The CDR3 bases are TGTGCCAGCAGTGAGATTAAGTGGACAGGGGGCTGGTCAGAGACCCAGTACTTC. This sequence joins TRBV25-1 and TRBJ2-5; the match to TRBD1 covers 11 bases. Trimming at V came to 3 bases and at J to 4 bases, leaving 13 bases not matched to a gene. CDR3 size: 18 residues. CDR1 is MGHDK and CDR2 is SYGVNS in the germline V gene.

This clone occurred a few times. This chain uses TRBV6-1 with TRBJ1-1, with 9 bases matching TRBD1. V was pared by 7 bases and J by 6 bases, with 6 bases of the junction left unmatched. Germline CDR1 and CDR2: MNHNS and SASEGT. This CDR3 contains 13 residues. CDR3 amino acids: CASIGQGNAEAFF. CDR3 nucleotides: TGTGCCAGCATCGGACAGGGGAATGCTGAAGCTTTCTTT.

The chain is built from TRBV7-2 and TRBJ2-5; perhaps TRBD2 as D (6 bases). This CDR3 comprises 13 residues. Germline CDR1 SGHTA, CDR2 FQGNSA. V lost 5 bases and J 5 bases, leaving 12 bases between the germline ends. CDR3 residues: CASSTLAEETQYF. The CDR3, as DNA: TGTGCCAGCAGCACACTAGCAGAGGAGACCCAGTACTTC.

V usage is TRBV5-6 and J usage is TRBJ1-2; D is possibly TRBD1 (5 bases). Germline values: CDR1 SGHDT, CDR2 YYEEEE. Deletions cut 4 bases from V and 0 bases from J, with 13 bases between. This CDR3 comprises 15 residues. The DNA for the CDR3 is TGTGCCAGCAGCCCGGCGGGGGGGGCTAACTATGGCTACACCTTC. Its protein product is CASSPAGGANYGYTF.

CDR3 sequence reads: CASSLAAATANTEAFF. CDR3 coding DNA: TGCGCCAGCAGCTTAGCCGCCGCGACAGCGAACACTGAAGCTTTCTTT. The chain has TRBV5-1 and TRBJ1-1; weak D call: TRBD1 (5 bases). Germline V gene data show CDR1 as SGHRS and CDR2 as YFSETQ. Between the trimmed V and J ends, which lost 2 bases and 1 base, there was a span of 15 bases. The CDR3 is 16 residues long.

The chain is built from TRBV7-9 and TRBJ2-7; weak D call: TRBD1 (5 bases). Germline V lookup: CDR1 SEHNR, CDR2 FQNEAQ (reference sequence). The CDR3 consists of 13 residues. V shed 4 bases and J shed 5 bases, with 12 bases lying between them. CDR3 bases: TGTGCCAGCAGCTACTATCAGGGCCACGAGCAGTACTTC. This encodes CASSYYQGHEQYF.

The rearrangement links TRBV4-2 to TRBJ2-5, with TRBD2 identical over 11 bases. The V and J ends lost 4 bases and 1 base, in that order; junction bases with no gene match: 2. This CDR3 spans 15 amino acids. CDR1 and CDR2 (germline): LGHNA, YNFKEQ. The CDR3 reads CASSPGTSGQETQYF. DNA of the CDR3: TGTGCCAGCAGCCCGGGGACTAGCGGCCAAGAGACCCAGTACTTC.

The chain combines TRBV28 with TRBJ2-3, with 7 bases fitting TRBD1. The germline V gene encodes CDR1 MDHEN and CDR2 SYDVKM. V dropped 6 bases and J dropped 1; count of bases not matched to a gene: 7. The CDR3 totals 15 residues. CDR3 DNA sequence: TGTGCCAGCAGCGAAAAGGGGGCAGGCACAGATACGCAGTATTTT. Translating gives CASSEKGAGTDTQYF.

The CDR3 sequence is CASITPGQGMKQFF. CDR3 DNA: TGTGCCAGCATCACCCCGGGACAGGGGATGAAACAGTTCTTC. J is TRBJ2-1 and V is TRBV5-8, with 10 positions matching TRBD1. The CDR3 covers 14 residues. The V segment lost 6 bases and the J segment 13 bases; nucleotides outside the gene matches: 13. Germline CDR1 is SGHTS and CDR2 is YDEGEE.

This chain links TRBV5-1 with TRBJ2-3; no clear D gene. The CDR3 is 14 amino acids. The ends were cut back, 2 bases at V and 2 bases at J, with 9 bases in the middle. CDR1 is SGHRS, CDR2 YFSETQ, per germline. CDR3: CASSFNFLTDTQYF. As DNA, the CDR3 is TGCGCCAGCAGCTTCAACTTCCTCACAGATACGCAGTATTTT.

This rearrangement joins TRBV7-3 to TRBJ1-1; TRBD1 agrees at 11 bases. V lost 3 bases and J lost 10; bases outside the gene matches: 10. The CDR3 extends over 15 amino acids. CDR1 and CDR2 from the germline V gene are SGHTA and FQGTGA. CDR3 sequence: CASSLTHGQGAGAFF. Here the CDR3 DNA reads TGTGCCAGCAGCTTGACCCACGGACAGGGGGCGGGAGCTTTCTTT. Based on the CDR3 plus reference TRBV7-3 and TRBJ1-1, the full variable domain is GAGVSQTPSNKVTEKGKYVELRCDPISGHTALYWYRQSLGQGPEFLIYFQGTGAADDSGLPNDRFFAVRPEGSVSTLKIQRTERGDSAVYLCASSLTHGQGAGAFFGQGTRLTVV.

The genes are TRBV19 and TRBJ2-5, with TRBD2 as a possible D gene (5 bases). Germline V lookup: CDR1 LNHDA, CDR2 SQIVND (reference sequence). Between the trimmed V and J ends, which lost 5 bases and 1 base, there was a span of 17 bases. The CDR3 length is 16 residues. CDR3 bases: TGTGCCAGTAGTTCAGAGGTCGGCGGAGGCCAAGAGACCCAGTACTTC. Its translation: CASSSEVGGGQETQYF.

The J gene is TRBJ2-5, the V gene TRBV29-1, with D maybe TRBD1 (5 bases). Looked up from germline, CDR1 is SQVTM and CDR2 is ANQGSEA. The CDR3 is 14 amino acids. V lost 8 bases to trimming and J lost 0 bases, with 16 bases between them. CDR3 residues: CSLSRGSYQETQYF. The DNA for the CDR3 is TGCAGCCTTAGTAGGGGCTCGTACCAAGAGACCCAGTACTTC.

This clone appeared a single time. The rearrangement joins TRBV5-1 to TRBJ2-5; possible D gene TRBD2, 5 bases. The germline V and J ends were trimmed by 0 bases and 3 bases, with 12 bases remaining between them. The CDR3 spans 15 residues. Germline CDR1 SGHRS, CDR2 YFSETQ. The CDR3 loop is CASSLGTTGEETQYF. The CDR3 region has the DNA TGCGCCAGCAGCTTGGGGACCACCGGGGAAGAGACCCAGTACTTC. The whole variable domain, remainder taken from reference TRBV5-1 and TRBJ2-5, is KAGVTQTPRYLIKTRGQQVTLSCSPISGHRSVSWYQQTPGQGLQFLFEYFSETQRNKGNFPGRFSGRQFSNSRSEMNVSTLELGDSALYLCASSLGTTGEETQYFGPGTRLLVL.

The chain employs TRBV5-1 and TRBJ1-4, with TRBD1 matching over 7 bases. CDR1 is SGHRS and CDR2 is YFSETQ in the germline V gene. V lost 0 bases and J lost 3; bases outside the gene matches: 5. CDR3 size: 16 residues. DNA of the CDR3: TGCGCCAGCAGCTTGGCCCTGGGACAGTCTAATGAAAAACTGTTTTTT. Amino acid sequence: CASSLALGQSNEKLFF.